This T cell receptor beta chain was captured by sequencing in a study of T cell changes during pregnancy in multiple sclerosis. TCRdb's copy holds only in-frame clones and misses some; the assay was immunoSEQ multiplex PCR. The profile shows more than 45,000 clones, roughly 93% of them singletons. A single count supports this clone. The sequence was obtained from a female donor with multiple sclerosis, enrolled in a pregnancy study. Here the sequenced sample was CD8+ T cells from peripheral blood mononuclear cells, taken in the second trimester of pregnancy.

The CDR3 spells CASSLSPYDTGELFF. In nucleotides, the CDR3 is TGTGCCAGCAGCTTAAGCCCCTATGACACCGGGGAGCTGTTTTTT. The V call is TRBV5-5, the J call TRBJ2-2; D is undetermined. V lost 2 bases, J lost 3 bases, and 11 bases lay in between. The CDR3 contains 15 residues. CDR1 and CDR2 (germline): SGHKS, YYEKEE (reference sequence).